This T cell receptor (beta chain) was identified in a study of tumor and adjacent non-tumor tissue in lung cancer. Study as a whole: Some 4.2 million productive TCRbeta reads were obtained per sample on average. Study-wide points: In normal lung, the top 100 clones were significantly more dominant than in tumor.

Germline values: CDR1 SGHAT, CDR2 FQNNGV. The CDR3 consists of 13 residues. This clonotype was seen a single time. Its target is unknown. This likely comes from a read error, as the CDR3 has no conserved phenylalanine or tryptophan at its end. No cell sorting was done before RNA was extracted from the tissue. Distant lung tissue was collected more than 3 cm away from the tumor edge. Chemotherapy-naive patients with new lung cancer underwent thoracic surgery in China, August–late 2014. A modified ARM-PCR protocol with three rounds of nested PCR amplified TCRbeta. MiXCR was run by TCRdb on the multiplex PCR reads, yielding one entry per CDR3 protein. Of about 90,000 distinct CDR3 sequences in the sample, 75% to 85% were seen once.

Specimen: distant non-tumor lung tissue. The chain is built from TRBV11-2 and TRBJ1-1, with TRBD1 as a possible D gene (5 bases). The source is a woman aged 45-65 years with non-small cell lung cancer. In DNA form, the CDR3 reads TGTGCCAGTAGCTTAGAATGGGGCAGTGAGGCTTTCCTT. Protein product: CASSLEWGSEAFL.